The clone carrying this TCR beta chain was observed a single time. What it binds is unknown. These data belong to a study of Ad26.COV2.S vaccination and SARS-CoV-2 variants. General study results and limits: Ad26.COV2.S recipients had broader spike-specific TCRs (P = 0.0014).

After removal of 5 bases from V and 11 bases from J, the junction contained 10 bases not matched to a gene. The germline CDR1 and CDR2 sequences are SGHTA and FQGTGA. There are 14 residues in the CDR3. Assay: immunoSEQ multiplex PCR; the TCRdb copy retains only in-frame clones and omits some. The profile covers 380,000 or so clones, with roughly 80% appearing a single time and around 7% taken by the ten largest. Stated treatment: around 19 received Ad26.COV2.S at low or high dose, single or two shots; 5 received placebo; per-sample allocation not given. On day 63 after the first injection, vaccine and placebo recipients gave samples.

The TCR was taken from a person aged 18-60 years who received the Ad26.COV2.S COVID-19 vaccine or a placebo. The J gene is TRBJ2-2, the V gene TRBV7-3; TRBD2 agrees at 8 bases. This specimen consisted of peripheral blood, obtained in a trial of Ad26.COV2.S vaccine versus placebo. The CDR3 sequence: CASSAPGLEGELFF. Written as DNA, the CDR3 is TGTGCCAGCAGCGCGCCGGGACTAGAGGGCGAGCTGTTTTTT.